This is a list of T cell receptor beta chains from one sample in a study of blood T cell repertoires in COVID-19. Data came from immunoSEQ multiplex PCR; TCRdb stores just in-frame clones and leaves some out. The profile shows about 80,000 clones, 65% to 85% of them singletons. The sequenced sample was peripheral blood. The receptor source for this set is an elderly man with active or convalescent COVID-19. CDR3s include the opening cysteine and the closing phenylalanine or tryptophan. A D gene is named only where the DNA matches it firmly.

d_call j_call cdr3_length v_call cdr3_aa cdr3_nt
- TRBJ2-7 13 TRBV19 CASSKTRVGEQYF TGTGCCAGTAGTAAGACTAGGGTCGGCGAGCAGTACTTC
- TRBJ2-7 16 TRBV6-5 CASSYSGWGGMSEQYF TGTGCCAGCAGTTACTCGGGTTGGGGCGGTATGTCCGAGCAGTACTTC
- TRBJ1-2 16 TRBV28 CASSFKAGELSYGYTF TGTGCCAGCAGTTTCAAAGCCGGTGAGCTATCCTATGGCTACACCTTC
- TRBJ2-2 16 TRBV6-4 CASSERRIGNTGELFF TGTGCCAGCAGTGAACGTAGAATCGGTAACACCGGGGAGCTGTTTTTT
TRBD1 TRBJ1-2 14 TRBV18 CASSSGQGTDGYTF TGTGCCAGCTCGTCGGGACAGGGAACAGATGGCTACACCTTC
TRBD2 TRBJ2-3 15 TRBV7-3 CASSLTSGETDTQYF TGTGCCAGCAGCCTGACTAGCGGGGAAACAGATACGCAGTATTTT
- TRBJ2-1 13 TRBV13 CASSSQTENEQFF TGTGCCAGCAGCTCACAGACAGAAAATGAGCAGTTCTTC
TRBD2 TRBJ2-5 19 TRBV6-2/TRBV6-3 CASSYGRLAGVGTAETQYF TGTGCCAGCAGTTACGGACGGCTAGCGGGAGTGGGGACCGCGGAGACCCAGTACTTC
- TRBJ1-4 13 TRBV2 CASRPQGNEKLFF TGTGCCAGCAGGCCACAGGGTAATGAAAAACTGTTTTTT
- TRBJ2-7 13 TRBV28 CASSPWTVYEQYF TGTGCCAGCAGTCCGTGGACTGTCTACGAGCAGTACTTC
- TRBJ2-7 15 TRBV28 CASSFSRKSGYEQYF TGTGCCAGCAGTTTTAGCAGGAAATCGGGATACGAGCAGTACTTC